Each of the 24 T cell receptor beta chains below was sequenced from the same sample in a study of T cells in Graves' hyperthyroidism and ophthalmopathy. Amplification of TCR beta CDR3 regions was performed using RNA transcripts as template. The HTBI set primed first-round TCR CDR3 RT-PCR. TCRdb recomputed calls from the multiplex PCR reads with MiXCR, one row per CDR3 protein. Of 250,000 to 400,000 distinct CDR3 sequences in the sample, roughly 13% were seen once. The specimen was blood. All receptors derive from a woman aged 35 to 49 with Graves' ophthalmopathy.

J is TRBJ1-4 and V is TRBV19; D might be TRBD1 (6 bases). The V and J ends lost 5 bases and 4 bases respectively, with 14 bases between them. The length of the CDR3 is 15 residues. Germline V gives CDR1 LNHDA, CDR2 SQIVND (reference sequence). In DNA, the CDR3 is TGTGCCAGTAGTGCCCGACAGGCTGGTAATGAAAAACTGTTTTTT. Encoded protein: CASSARQAGNEKLFF.

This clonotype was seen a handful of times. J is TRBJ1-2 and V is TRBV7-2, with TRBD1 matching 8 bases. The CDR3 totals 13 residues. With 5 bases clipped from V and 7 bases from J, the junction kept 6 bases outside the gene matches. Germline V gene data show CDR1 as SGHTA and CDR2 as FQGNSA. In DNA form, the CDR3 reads TGTGCCAGCAGCCCGGACAGGGATCGTGGCTACACCTTC. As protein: CASSPDRDRGYTF.

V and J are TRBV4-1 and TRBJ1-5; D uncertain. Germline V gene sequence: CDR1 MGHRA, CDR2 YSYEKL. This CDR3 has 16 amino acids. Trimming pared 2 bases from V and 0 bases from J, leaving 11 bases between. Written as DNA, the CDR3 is TGCGCCAGCAGCCAACGGACGGCGTATAGCAATCAGCCCCAGCATTTT. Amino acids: CASSQRTAYSNQPQHF.

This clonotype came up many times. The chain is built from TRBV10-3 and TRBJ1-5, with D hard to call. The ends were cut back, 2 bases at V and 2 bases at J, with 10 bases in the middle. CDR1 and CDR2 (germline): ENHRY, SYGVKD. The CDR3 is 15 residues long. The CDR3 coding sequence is TGTGCCATCAGTGAGACCTCAGTCGGCAATCAGCCCCAGCATTTT. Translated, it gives CAISETSVGNQPQHF.

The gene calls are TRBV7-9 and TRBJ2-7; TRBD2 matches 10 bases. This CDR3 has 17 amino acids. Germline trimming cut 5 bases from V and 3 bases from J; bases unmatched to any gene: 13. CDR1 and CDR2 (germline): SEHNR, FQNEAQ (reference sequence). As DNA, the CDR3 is TGTGCCAGCAGCATCCCCAGGACTAGCGGATCTATCTACGAGCAGTACTTC. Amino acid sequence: CASSIPRTSGSIYEQYF. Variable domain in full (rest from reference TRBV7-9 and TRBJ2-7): DTGVSQNPRHKITKRGQNVTFRCDPISEHNRLYWYRQTLGQGPEFLTYFQNEAQLEKSRLLSDRFSAERPKGSFSTLEIQRTEQGDSAMYLCASSIPRTSGSIYEQYFGPGTRLTVT.

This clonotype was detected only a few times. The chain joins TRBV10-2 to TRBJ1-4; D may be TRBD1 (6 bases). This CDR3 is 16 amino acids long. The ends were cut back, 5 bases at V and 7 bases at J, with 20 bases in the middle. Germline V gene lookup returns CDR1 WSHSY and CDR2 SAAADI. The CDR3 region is CASSSPWGAEGEKLFF. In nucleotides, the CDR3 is TGCGCCAGCAGTAGCCCCTGGGGGGCTGAAGGTGAAAAACTGTTTTTT.

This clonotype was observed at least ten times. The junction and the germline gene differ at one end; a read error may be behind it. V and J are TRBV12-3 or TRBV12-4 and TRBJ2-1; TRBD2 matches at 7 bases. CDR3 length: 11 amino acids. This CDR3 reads CSSSAGVEQFF. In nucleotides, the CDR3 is TGTTCCAGTTCGGCGGGGGTTGAGCAGTTCTTC.

The CDR3 DNA sequence: TGTGCCAGCCAGCGGGAGGAATTAGATACGCAGTATTTT. It codes for CASQREELDTQYF. The chain couples TRBV12-3 or TRBV12-4 to TRBJ2-3; 9 bases map to TRBD2. The CDR3 extends over 13 amino acids. J was trimmed by 5 bases and V by 8 bases; bases with no gene match: 5.

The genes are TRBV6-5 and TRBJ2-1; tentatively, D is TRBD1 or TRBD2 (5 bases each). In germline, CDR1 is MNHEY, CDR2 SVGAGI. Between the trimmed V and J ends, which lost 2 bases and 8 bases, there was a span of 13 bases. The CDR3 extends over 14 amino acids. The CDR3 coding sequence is TGTGCCAGCAGTTACCCACAACGGGGCGATGAGCAGTTCTTC. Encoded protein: CASSYPQRGDEQFF.

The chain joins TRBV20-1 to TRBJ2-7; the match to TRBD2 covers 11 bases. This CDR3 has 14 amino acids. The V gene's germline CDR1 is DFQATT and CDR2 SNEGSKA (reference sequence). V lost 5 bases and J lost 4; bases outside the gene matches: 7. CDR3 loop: CSAGTSGIAYEQYF. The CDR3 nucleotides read TGCAGTGCTGGGACTAGCGGTATCGCGTACGAGCAGTACTTC.

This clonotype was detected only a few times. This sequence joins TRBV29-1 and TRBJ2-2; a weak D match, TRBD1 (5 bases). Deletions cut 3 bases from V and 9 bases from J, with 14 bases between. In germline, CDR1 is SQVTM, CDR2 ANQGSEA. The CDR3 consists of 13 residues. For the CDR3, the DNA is TGCAGCGTTGAGGGGCGCTTGGACCGGGAGCTGTTTTTT. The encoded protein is CSVEGRLDRELFF.

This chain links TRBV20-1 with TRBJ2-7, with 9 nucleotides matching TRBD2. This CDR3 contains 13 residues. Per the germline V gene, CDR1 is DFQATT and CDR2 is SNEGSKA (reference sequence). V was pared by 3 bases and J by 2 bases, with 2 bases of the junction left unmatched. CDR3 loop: CSARSGGTYEQYF. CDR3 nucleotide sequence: TGCAGTGCTAGGAGCGGGGGGACCTACGAGCAGTACTTC.

CDR3 loop: CASSYSTTPTGVVSDTQYF. CDR3 bases: TGTGCCAGCAGTTACTCCACTACCCCGACAGGGGTAGTATCAGATACGCAGTATTTT. V is TRBV6-5 and J is TRBJ2-3; 8 bases are shared with TRBD1. The V and J ends lost 0 bases and 4 bases, in that order; junction bases with no gene match: 15. CDR1 is MNHEY, CDR2 SVGAGI, per germline. This CDR3 is 19 amino acids long.

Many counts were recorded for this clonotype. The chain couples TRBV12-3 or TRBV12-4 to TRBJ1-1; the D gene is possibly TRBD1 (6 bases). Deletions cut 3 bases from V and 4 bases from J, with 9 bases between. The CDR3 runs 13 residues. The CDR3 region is CASSFSGATEAFF. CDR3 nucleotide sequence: TGTGCCAGCAGTTTTTCAGGGGCCACTGAAGCTTTCTTT.

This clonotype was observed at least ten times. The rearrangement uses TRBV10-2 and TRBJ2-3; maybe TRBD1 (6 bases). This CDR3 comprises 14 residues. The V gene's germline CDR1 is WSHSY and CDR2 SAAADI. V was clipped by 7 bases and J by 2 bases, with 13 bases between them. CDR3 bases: TGCGCCAGCAAACTCGAGGGGGTCACAGATACGCAGTATTTT. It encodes CASKLEGVTDTQYF.

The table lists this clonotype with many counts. The CDR3 loop is CASSPDGGVRGTEQYF. The DNA for the CDR3 is TGTGCCAGCAGCCCGGATGGCGGGGTACGGGGGACCGAGCAGTACTTC. The V and J genes are TRBV5-6 and TRBJ2-7, with D tentatively TRBD2 (6 bases). The CDR3 has 16 residues. V was clipped by 4 bases and J by 6 bases, with 23 bases between them. CDR1 is SGHDT and CDR2 is YYEEEE in the germline V gene.

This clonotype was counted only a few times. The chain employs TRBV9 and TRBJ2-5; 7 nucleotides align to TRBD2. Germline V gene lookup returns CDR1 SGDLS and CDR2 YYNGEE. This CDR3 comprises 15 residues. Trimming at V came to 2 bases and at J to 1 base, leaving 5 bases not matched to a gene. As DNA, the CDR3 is TGTGCCAGCAGCGTCGGAGCGGGGACCCAAGAGACCCAGTACTTC. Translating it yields CASSVGAGTQETQYF. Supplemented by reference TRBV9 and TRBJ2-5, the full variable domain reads DSGVTQTPKHLITATGQRVTLRCSPRSGDLSVYWYQQSLDQGLQFLIQYYNGEERAKGNILERFSAQQFPDLHSELNLSSLELGDSALYFCASSVGAGTQETQYFGPGTRLLVL.

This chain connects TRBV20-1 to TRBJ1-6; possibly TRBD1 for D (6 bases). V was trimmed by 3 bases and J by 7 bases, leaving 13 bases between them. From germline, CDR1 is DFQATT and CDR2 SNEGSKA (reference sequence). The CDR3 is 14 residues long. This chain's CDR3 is CSASTLRGNSPLHF. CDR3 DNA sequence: TGCAGTGCTAGTACGTTGAGGGGGAATTCACCCCTCCACTTT.

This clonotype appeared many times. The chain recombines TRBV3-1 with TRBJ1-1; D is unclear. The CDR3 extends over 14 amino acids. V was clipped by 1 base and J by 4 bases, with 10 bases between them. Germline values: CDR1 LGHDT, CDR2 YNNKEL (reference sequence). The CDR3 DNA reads TGTGCCAGCAGCCAAGGGTTAGGGAGCACTGAAGCTTTCTTT. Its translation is CASSQGLGSTEAFF.

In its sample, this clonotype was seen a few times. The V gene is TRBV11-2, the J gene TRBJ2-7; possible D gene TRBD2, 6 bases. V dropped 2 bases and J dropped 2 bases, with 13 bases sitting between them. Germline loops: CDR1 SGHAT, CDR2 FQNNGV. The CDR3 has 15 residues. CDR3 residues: CASSLQDGGTYEQYF. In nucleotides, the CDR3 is TGTGCCAGCAGCTTACAAGACGGGGGAACCTACGAGCAGTACTTC.

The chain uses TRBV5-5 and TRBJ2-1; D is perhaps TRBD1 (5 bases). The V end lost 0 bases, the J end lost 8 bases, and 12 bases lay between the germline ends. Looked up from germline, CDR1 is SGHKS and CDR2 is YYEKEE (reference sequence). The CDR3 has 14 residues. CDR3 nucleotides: TGTGCCAGCAGCTTGGAAGGGGATTGGGATGAGCAGTTCTTC. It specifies CASSLEGDWDEQFF. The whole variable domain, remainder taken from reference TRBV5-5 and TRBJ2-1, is DAGVTQSPTHLIKTRGQQVTLRCSPISGHKSVSWYQQVLGQGPQFIFQYYEKEERGRGNFPDRFSARQFPNYSSELNVNALLLGDSALYLCASSLEGDWDEQFFGPGTRLTVL.

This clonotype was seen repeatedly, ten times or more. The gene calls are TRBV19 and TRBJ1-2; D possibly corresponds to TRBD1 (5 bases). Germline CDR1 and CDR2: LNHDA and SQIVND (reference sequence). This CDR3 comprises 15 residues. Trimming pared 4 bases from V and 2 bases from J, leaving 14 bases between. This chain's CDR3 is CASSTLGDANYGYTF. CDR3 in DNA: TGTGCCAGTAGTACCCTGGGGGACGCCAACTATGGCTACACCTTC.

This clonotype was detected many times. CDR3 in DNA: TGTGCCAGCATGGGGGGGGGCATCTATGGCTACACCTTC. It translates to CASMGGGIYGYTF. The chain uses TRBV7-9 and TRBJ1-2; D might be TRBD1 (6 bases). Germline-derived CDR1 and CDR2 are SEHNR and FQNEAQ (reference sequence). The CDR3 consists of 13 residues. Deletions cut 7 bases from V and 4 bases from J, with 13 bases between.

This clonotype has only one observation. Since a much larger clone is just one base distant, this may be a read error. The CDR3, as DNA: TGTGCCAGCAGCGTGACTAGCGGGGTTGGCGGGGAGCTGTTTTTT. Its translation: CASSVTSGVGGELFF. The chain couples TRBV12-3 or TRBV12-4 to TRBJ2-2; 11 bases align to TRBD2. This CDR3 is 15 amino acids long. V shed 6 bases, J shed 7 bases, and the junction held 7 bases outside the gene matches.